This paragraph reports one T cell receptor (beta chain). It has no known antigen specificity. No per-base quality is available; no much larger clone lies one base away. Dicing about 17-55 mg of tumor tissue typically gave a DNA yield of more than 3 ug. The study profiled bulk TCR beta-chain repertoires in matched peripheral blood, tumor and adjacent normal breast tissue taken from about 16 patients with early-stage breast cancer. After resection, tumor tissue identified by eye was cut out and put into prechilled RNAlater. Tumor tissue (about 17-55 mg) was diced and homogenized in RLTplus buffer with beta-mercaptoethanol and antifoaming agent using a TissueLyser II. Genomic DNA was extracted with the Qiagen AllPrep DNA/RNA Mini kit. Taken from the germline V gene, the CDR1 and CDR2 loops are SGHTA and FQGNSA. Trimming accounts for 7 bases at V and 3 bases at J, while the number of junction bases matched to no gene is 5. From cysteine to phenylalanine, the CDR3 is 14 amino acids long. The only DNA kept is the CDR3, 42 bases in frame from the first base.

The data belong to a study of early stage breast cancer tumors (TCRdb year 2017). Context from the whole study: Of the approximately 15 invasive breast tumors, 12 to 13 were found to be estrogen receptor-positive, progesterone receptor-positive and HER2-negative. About 70% of the 12 ER+/PR+/HER2- tumors were invasive ductal carcinomas, while the other four were invasive lobular carcinomas. A total of some 2.6 million templates, representing approximately 1,100,000 unique clonotypes, were detected across all samples. The average read coverage per sample was approximately 9.9-fold.

Study-wide findings and limitations: Repertoires from blood and normal breast were more alike than repertoires from blood and tumor, and in about 90% of the 16 patients, comparing each tissue with blood separated tumor from normal. Bulk genomic DNA sequencing of unsorted cells missed chain pairing and functional markers such as CD4, CD8 and FOXP3. Analysis by tumor subtype was prevented by the small cohort size. Enriched TCRB sequences shared across patients were mostly commonly generated sequences, unlikely to play an important role in the tumor microenvironment. Tumors showed 2 to 2.5-fold higher T cell density and higher clonality than adjacent normal breast tissue.

Two independent genomic DNA replicates were amplified for each sample, with around 0.5 ug used for blood and around 1.5 ug for tumor or normal breast. TCRB sequencing of genomic DNA was carried out with the ImmunoSeq Intro kit according to the manufacturer's instructions. The multiplex PCR ran for 30 to 40 cycles using proprietary primers and spike-in control sequences for absolute quantification. An 87-bp fragment spanning the CDR3 and flanking V and J genes was sequenced with single-end 150-bp reads. Each lane of an Illumina MiSeq using version 3.0 chemistry carried seven multiplexed samples, with two replicates per sample. Processing in the source paper ran as follows. Raw data were processed with the vendor's proprietary pipeline, and both replicates were merged into a single result per sample. To define clonotypes, the study grouped productive rearrangements that shared the V-gene family, CDR3 amino acid sequence and J-gene segment. Clonality was calculated as 1 minus the normalized Shannon entropy (Pielou evenness) of TCRB abundances. To estimate T cell density, the total number of templates was divided by the number of input cells, which was inferred from the amount of DNA input. Recon with default parameters was used to estimate total repertoire diversity and clonality. A clonotype counted as tumor-enriched if its abundance in tumor exceeded 0.1% and was at least 32-fold higher than its abundance in normal breast. The clones in this table, taken by TCRdb from immuneACCESS, are in-frame only. Not every clone is retained; where verified, under half of the shortfall comes from an unresolved V gene, and the cause of the rest is unknown. D and trimming were read from the DNA, whereas the V and J calls and clone size are those reported in that table. In all, the sample holds fewer than 30,000 clones, and roughly 55% of those were seen once. In total, the top ten clones hold 7.5% to 9.5% of the sample.

The sequenced material came from breast tumor tissue. This receptor was identified in a person aged 45-60 years with breast cancer. The chain is encoded by TRBV7-2 joined to TRBJ2-1; 8 bases in the junction line up with TRBD1. The nucleotides read TGTGCCAGCACCAAGGACAGGGACTACAATGAGCAGTTCTTC. This encodes CASTKDRDYNEQFF.